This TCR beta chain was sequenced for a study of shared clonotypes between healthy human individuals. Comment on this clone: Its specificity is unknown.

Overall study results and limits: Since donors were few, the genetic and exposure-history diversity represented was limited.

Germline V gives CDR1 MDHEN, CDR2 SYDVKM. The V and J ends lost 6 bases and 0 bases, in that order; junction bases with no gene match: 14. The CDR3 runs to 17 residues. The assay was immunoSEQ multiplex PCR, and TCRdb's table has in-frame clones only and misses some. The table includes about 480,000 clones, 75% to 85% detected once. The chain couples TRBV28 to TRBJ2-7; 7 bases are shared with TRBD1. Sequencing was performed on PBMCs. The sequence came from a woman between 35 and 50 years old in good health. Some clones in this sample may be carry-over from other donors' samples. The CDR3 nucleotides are TGTGCCAGCAGCCCCCCGAGACAGGGCCCTAGCTCCTACGAGCAGTACTTC. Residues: CASSPPRQGPSSYEQYF.